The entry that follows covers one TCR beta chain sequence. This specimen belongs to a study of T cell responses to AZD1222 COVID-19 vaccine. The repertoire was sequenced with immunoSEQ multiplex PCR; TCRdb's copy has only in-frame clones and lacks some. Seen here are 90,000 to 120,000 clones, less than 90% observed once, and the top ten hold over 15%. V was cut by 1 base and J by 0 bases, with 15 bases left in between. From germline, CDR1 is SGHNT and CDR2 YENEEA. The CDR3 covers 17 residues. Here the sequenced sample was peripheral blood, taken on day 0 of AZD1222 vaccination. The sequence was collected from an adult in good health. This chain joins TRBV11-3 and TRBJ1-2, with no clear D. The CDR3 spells CASSLGRTVISNYGYTF. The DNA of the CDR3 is TGTGCCAGCAGCTTAGGTCGGACGGTGATCTCTAACTATGGCTACACCTTC.